A single sample is the source of the 13 T cell receptor beta chains below, sequenced in a study of CD8+ T cells in alopecia areata. RNA was isolated and reverse transcribed to cDNA, the sequencing template. Using immunoSEQ multiplex PCR, the repertoire was profiled, and TCRdb retains in-frame clones only, with some absent. Among approximately 180,000 clones listed, about 54% were seen once. Treatment meaning: oral pan-JAK inhibitor, 5-10 mg twice daily. The sample in question was CD4+ T cells sorted from blood, obtained between weeks 55 and 65, from a patient treated with tofacitinib. All receptors come from a human donor with alopecia areata.

There are a few counts of this clone. The chain combines TRBV2 with TRBJ2-5; 10 nucleotides agree with TRBD2. The CDR3 contains 15 residues. Trimming took 3 bases from V and 5 from J; bases not matched to a gene: 6. CDR1 SNHLY and CDR2 FYNNEI come from the germline V gene. The CDR3 here is CASSDPGLAEETQYF. The CDR3 DNA is TGTGCCAGCAGTGACCCCGGACTAGCGGAGGAGACCCAGTACTTC.

The CDR3 region has the DNA TGTGCCAGCAGCAACCTCGGGACAGGGATGAACACTGAAGCTTTCTTT. It translates to CASSNLGTGMNTEAFF. This chain connects TRBV27 to TRBJ1-1; TRBD1 matches at 9 bases. Germline lookup yields CDR1 MNHEY and CDR2 SMNVEV (reference sequence). V gave up 6 bases and J gave up 0 bases; unmatched junction bases: 8. CDR3 size: 16 residues.

This clone appeared once. The chain uses TRBV4-2 and TRBJ2-3, with D hard to call. Germline CDR1 reads LGHNA; CDR2 reads YNFKEQ. The CDR3 runs to 12 residues. V lost 3 bases, J lost 0 bases, and 1 base lay in between. CDR3 sequence: CASSQSTDTQYF. In DNA, the CDR3 is TGTGCCAGCAGCCAGAGCACAGATACGCAGTATTTT.

This clone was found a few times. This chain links TRBV5-1 with TRBJ2-7; the D gene could be TRBD1 or TRBD2 (5 bases each). Trimming removed 0 bases from V and 6 bases from J, with 10 bases in between. The CDR3 loop spans 13 amino acids. In germline, CDR1 is SGHRS, CDR2 YFSETQ. As DNA, the CDR3 is TGCGCCAGCAGCTTGGAATCAGGGAGCGAGCAGTACTTC. This translates into CASSLESGSEQYF.

The rearrangement uses TRBV30 and TRBJ1-2; a weak D match, TRBD1 (5 bases). CDR3 length: 14 residues. V was trimmed by 3 bases and J by 3 bases, leaving 14 bases between them. The V gene's germline CDR1 is GTSNPN and CDR2 SVGIG (reference sequence). This CDR3 reads CAWRRGRGDYGYTF. As DNA, the CDR3 is TGTGCCTGGAGGCGGGGACGAGGGGACTATGGCTACACCTTC.

The chain couples TRBV4-2 to TRBJ2-3; 10 nucleotides agree with TRBD1. The CDR3 is 17 amino acids. CDR1 is LGHNA and CDR2 is YNFKEQ in the germline V gene. V was pared by 1 base and J by 4 bases, with 8 bases of the junction left unmatched. DNA of the CDR3: TGTGCCAGCAGCCAAGCAATGACAGGGGGCGGTGCAGATACGCAGTATTTT. It specifies CASSQAMTGGGADTQYF.

The V call is TRBV7-9, the J call TRBJ1-2; the D is unclear. V gave up 1 base and J gave up 5 bases, with 5 bases separating them. The CDR3 totals 12 residues. From germline, CDR1 is SEHNR and CDR2 FQNEAQ (reference sequence). Here the CDR3 reads CASSLDYYGYTF. DNA of the CDR3: TGTGCCAGCAGCTTAGATTATTATGGCTACACCTTC.

The rearrangement joins TRBV7-3 to TRBJ2-7; D tentatively reads TRBD1 or TRBD2 (5 bases each). The CDR3 covers 15 residues. V lost 2 bases and J lost 2, with 13 bases in between. Germline CDR1 reads SGHTA; CDR2 reads FQGTGA. CDR3 DNA sequence: TGTGCCAGCAGCTTACTAGCCGAGGGGACCTACGAGCAGTACTTC. Its translation: CASSLLAEGTYEQYF.

This clone was picked up one time. The rearrangement joins TRBV30 to TRBJ1-3; tentative D call: TRBD1 (6 bases). The CDR3 extends over 14 amino acids. V lost 5 bases and J 7 bases, leaving 18 bases between the germline ends. Germline V lookup: CDR1 GTSNPN, CDR2 SVGIG (reference sequence). CDR3 DNA: TGTGCCTGGCGGAACCGGGACACCGGGAACACCATATATTTT. It encodes CAWRNRDTGNTIYF.

The rearrangement uses TRBV2 and TRBJ2-7; TRBD1 aligns across 9 bases. Germline CDR1 and CDR2: SNHLY and FYNNEI. Trimming cost V 6 bases and J 6 bases; bases outside gene matches: 6. The CDR3 consists of 13 residues. CDR3 protein: CASRLGQGTEQYF. The CDR3 DNA is TGTGCCAGCAGGTTAGGACAGGGGACCGAGCAGTACTTC.

The chain joins TRBV10-3 to TRBJ2-5; 9 positions agree with TRBD2. Germline CDR1 and CDR2: ENHRY and SYGVKD. V gave up 11 bases and J gave up 2 bases; unmatched junction bases: 15. CDR3 length equals 16 residues. CDR3 residues: CASSGASGVPQETQYF. The CDR3 DNA reads as TGTGCCTCCAGCGGGGCTAGCGGGGTACCTCAAGAGACCCAGTACTTC.

The genes are TRBV10-3 and TRBJ2-6, with 10 bases matching TRBD1. Germline CDR1 is ENHRY and CDR2 is SYGVKD. The V segment lost 7 bases and the J segment 1 base; nucleotides outside the gene matches: 4. The CDR3 length is 16 residues. The CDR3 loop is CAITPGQGSGANVLTF. The DNA of the CDR3 is TGTGCCATCACCCCGGGACAGGGGTCTGGGGCCAACGTCCTGACTTTC.

The chain links TRBV29-1 to TRBJ1-1, with 7 bases aligning to TRBD1. The CDR3 runs to 15 residues. The V segment lost 3 bases and the J segment 1 base; nucleotides outside the gene matches: 8. Germline CDR1 reads SQVTM; CDR2 reads ANQGSEA. CDR3 sequence (DNA): TGCAGCGTTGAGCCTGCGAACAGGGGGAACACTGAAGCTTTCTTT. It encodes CSVEPANRGNTEAFF.